The 3 T cell receptor beta chains given below trace back to one sample, sequenced in a study of blood T cell repertoires in COVID-19. Repertoires were generated with immunoSEQ multiplex PCR, while TCRdb's copy carries only in-frame clones and drops some. This table holds more than 15,000 clones, 85% to 90% found once. The sequenced sample was peripheral blood. The receptor set was obtained from a human donor with active COVID-19. The donor label of this sample is uncertain.

The chain links TRBV18 to TRBJ1-1; 8 nucleotides align to TRBD1. V trimming: 2 bases; J trimming: 5 bases; junction bases outside the gene matches: 7. Germline loops: CDR1 KGHSH, CDR2 LQKENI. The CDR3 is 15 amino acids. Written as DNA, the CDR3 is TGTGCCAGCTCACCAAAAACAGGGGGTCGGACTGAAGCTTTCTTT. Translating it yields CASSPKTGGRTEAFF.

The rearrangement links TRBV5-4 to TRBJ1-2; tentatively, D is TRBD1 (6 bases). The germline V and J ends were trimmed by 6 bases and 3 bases, with 18 bases remaining between them. This CDR3 is 15 amino acids long. Germline-derived CDR1 and CDR2 are SGHNT and YYREEE (reference sequence). The CDR3 loop is CASNLEVGADYGYTF. The CDR3 DNA reads TGTGCCAGCAACCTGGAAGTGGGGGCGGACTATGGCTACACCTTC. The variable domain in full, with the rest retrieved from reference TRBV5-4 and TRBJ1-2, is ETGVTQSPTHLIKTRGQQVTLRCSSQSGHNTVSWYQQALGQGPQFIFQYYREEENGRGNFPPRFSGLQFPNYSSELNVNALELDDSALYLCASNLEVGADYGYTFGSGTRLTVV.

The chain links TRBV14 to TRBJ1-2; weak D call: TRBD1 (6 bases). The CDR3 length is 15 residues. Looked up from germline, CDR1 is SGHDN and CDR2 is FVKESK. V lost 2 bases and J 4 bases, leaving 14 bases between the germline ends. The CDR3 coding sequence is TGTGCCAGCAGCCAATACAGGGTGTCTAGCTATGGCTACACCTTC. It encodes CASSQYRVSSYGYTF.